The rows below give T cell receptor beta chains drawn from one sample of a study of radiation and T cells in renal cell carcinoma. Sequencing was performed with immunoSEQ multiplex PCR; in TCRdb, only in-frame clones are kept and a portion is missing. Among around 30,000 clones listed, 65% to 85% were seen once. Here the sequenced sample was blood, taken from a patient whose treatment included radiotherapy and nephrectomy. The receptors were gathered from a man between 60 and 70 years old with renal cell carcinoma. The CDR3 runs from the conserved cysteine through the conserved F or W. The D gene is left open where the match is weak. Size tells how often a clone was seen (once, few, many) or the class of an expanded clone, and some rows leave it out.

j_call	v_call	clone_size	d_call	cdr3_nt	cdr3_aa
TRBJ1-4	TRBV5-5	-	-	TGTGCCAGCAGCTTGGCGCCAGGGTCGGCTGAAAAACTGTTTTTT	CASSLAPGSAEKLFF
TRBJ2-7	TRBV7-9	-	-	TGTGCCAGCAGCTTCTTAGGTGTTTACGAGCAGTACTTC	CASSFLGVYEQYF
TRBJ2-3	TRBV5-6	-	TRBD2	TGTGCCAGCAGCTTGTTAGGGGCGGGAGAATTTACTAGCACAGATACGCAGTATTTT	CASSLLGAGEFTSTDTQYF
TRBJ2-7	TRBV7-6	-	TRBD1	TGTGCCAGCAGCTTAGGGACAGGGACACCCTACGAGCAGTACTTC	CASSLGTGTPYEQYF
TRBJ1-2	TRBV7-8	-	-	TGTGCCAGCGGACTCAGGGAAGACTATGGCTACACCTTC	CASGLREDYGYTF
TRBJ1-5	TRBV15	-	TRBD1	TGTGCCACCAGCAGAACCAACAGGGGTAATCAGCCCCAGCATTTT	CATSRTNRGNQPQHF
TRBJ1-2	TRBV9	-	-	TGTGCCAGCAGCACATCACAGGAGAACTATGGCTACACCTTC	CASSTSQENYGYTF
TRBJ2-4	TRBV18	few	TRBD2	TGTGCCAGCTCAAATGGGGAGGGCTACATTCAGTACTTC	CASSNGEGYIQYF
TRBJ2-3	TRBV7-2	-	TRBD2	TGTGCCAGCAGCTTGGCCCTTACTAGCGGGGCTGACACAGATACGCAGTATTTT	CASSLALTSGADTDTQYF
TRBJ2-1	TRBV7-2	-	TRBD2	TGTGCCAGCACCCAGACTAGCGGGAGGAATGAGCAGTTCTTC	CASTQTSGRNEQFF
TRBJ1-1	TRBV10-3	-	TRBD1	TGTGCCATAGGGGGGACAGGGGGGAACACTGAAGCTTTCTTT	CAIGGTGGNTEAFF